The clone carrying this TCR beta chain was recorded many times. Antigen unknown. The source material, RNA transcripts, was used to amplify TCR beta CDR3 regions. First-round RT-PCR targeting the TCR CDR3 was performed with the HTBI primer set. TCRdb called the multiplex PCR reads again in MiXCR, with one record for every CDR3 protein. In the table there are hundreds of thousands of distinct CDR3 sequences, roughly 16% of which are singletons. These data are taken from a study of T cells in Graves' hyperthyroidism and ophthalmopathy. With V trimmed by 0 bases and J by 0 bases, 7 bases remained unmatched. The germline V gene has CDR1 SGHRS and CDR2 YFSETQ. The CDR3 totals 17 residues. Study conclusions and caveats: Most thyroid-expanded clonotypes above 0.001 were also found in blood.

The receptor's source is a woman aged 40 to 50 with Graves' ophthalmopathy. Sequencing was carried out using blood. The gene calls are TRBV5-1 and TRBJ1-1; 8 bases match TRBD1. CDR3 nucleotide sequence: TGCGCCAGCAGCTTGGACAGGGGGTCCAGGATGAACACTGAAGCTTTCTTT. Amino acid sequence: CASSLDRGSRMNTEAFF.